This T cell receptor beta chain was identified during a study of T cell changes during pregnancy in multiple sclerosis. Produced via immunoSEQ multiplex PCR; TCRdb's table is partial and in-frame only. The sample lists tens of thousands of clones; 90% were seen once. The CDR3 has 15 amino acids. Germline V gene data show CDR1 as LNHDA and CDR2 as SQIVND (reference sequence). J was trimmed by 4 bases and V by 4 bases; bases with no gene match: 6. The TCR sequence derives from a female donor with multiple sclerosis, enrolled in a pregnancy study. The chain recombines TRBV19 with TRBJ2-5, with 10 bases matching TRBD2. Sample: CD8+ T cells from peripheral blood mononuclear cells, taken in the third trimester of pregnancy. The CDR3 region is CASSSLAGVGETQYF. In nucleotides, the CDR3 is TGTGCCAGTAGTAGTCTAGCGGGAGTTGGAGAGACCCAGTACTTC.